The 19 T cell receptor beta chains in this list originate from one sample, sequenced in a study of T-cell reconstitution after alpha-beta-depleted transplantation in children. Unique molecular identifiers were incorporated when the TCRbeta library was constructed. TCRdb re-derived calls from the PCR reads in MiXCR, one entry per CDR3 protein. The sample lists some 500,000 distinct CDR3 sequences; 30% to 35% were seen once. This sample comprised PBMCs from the stem cell graft donor, obtained from the stem cell graft. The source is a human donor who donated a stem cell graft to a child with aplastic anemia.

The rearrangement links TRBV12-3 or TRBV12-4 to TRBJ1-4, with 7 bases fitting TRBD1. V shed 7 bases, J shed 11 bases, and the junction held 16 bases outside the gene matches. The CDR3 consists of 15 residues. The DNA for the CDR3 is TGTGCCAGCACCATGACAACGGGAGGACAGGCGAAACTGTTTTTT. Translating gives CASTMTTGGQAKLFF.

V and J are TRBV6-2 or TRBV6-3 and TRBJ2-1; 7 bases line up with TRBD2. V lost 8 bases and J lost 4; bases outside the gene matches: 8. The CDR3 is 14 amino acids. In germline, CDR1 is MNHEY, CDR2 SVGEGT. The CDR3 DNA reads TGTGCCAGCGGGGGGGTTGGTAGGTACAATGAGCAGTTCTTC. Translation: CASGGVGRYNEQFF.

This chain connects TRBV10-3 to TRBJ2-2; a weak D match, TRBD1 (5 bases). The CDR3 length is 16 residues. The germline CDR1 and CDR2 sequences are ENHRY and SYGVKD. V lost 5 bases and J 4 bases, leaving 17 bases between the germline ends. As DNA, the CDR3 is TGTGCCATCAGTACAAACACAGGACGCGGCACCGGGGAGCTGTTTTTT. Translation gives CAISTNTGRGTGELFF.

This clonotype was observed a handful of times. V gene TRBV19 combines with J gene TRBJ1-5, with no clear D. Looked up from germline, CDR1 is LNHDA and CDR2 is SQIVND (reference sequence). This CDR3 contains 10 residues. Trimming pared 8 bases from V and 4 bases from J, leaving 3 bases between. DNA of the CDR3: TGTGCCAGTCATAATCAGCCCCAGCATTTT. It yields the protein CASHNQPQHF.

The rearrangement links TRBV25-1 to TRBJ2-1; D call uncertain. Germline lookup yields CDR1 MGHDK and CDR2 SYGVNS. The CDR3 sequence is 14 residues long. V was clipped by 6 bases and J by 3 bases, with 12 bases between them. CDR3 protein: CASSGRPFYNEQFF. CDR3 nucleotide sequence: TGTGCCAGCAGCGGGCGGCCGTTCTACAATGAGCAGTTCTTC.

The CDR3 here is CASSPSGIYEQYF. In DNA form, the CDR3 reads TGTGCCAGCAGCCCTAGCGGGATCTACGAGCAGTACTTC. The chain combines TRBV7-2 with TRBJ2-7; 9 positions match TRBD2. The ends lost 5 bases at V and 3 bases at J; junction bases unmatched: 2. The CDR3 has 13 amino acids. Germline loops: CDR1 SGHTA, CDR2 FQGNSA.

The V and J genes are TRBV6-1 and TRBJ1-2; TRBD1 agrees at 9 bases. CDR1 is MNHNS and CDR2 is SASEGT in the germline V gene. The CDR3 covers 16 residues. V lost 5 bases and J lost 8; bases outside the gene matches: 15. CDR3: CASSLRQGEVPGGYTF. In DNA form, the CDR3 reads TGTGCCAGCAGTCTCCGACAGGGGGAGGTTCCTGGCGGCTACACCTTC.

CDR3: CASAGGLAGRDEQFF. In DNA, the CDR3 is TGTGCCAGCGCAGGGGGACTAGCGGGCAGGGATGAGCAGTTCTTC. This sequence joins TRBV12-3 or TRBV12-4 and TRBJ2-1, with 12 bases identical to TRBD2. CDR3 length: 15 amino acids. V dropped 8 bases and J dropped 8; count of bases not matched to a gene: 10.

The chain has TRBV29-1 and TRBJ1-2, with 8 bases identical to TRBD1. J was trimmed by 8 bases and V by 6 bases; bases with no gene match: 5. Germline CDR1 reads SQVTM; CDR2 reads ANQGSEA. The CDR3 has 11 residues. CDR3 nucleotides: TGCAGCGTCCTGGGACAGGCCGGCTACACCTTC. Translation: CSVLGQAGYTF.

V is TRBV18 and J is TRBJ1-4, with 7 nucleotides matching TRBD1. This CDR3 comprises 18 residues. V lost 3 bases, J lost 3 bases, and 13 bases stayed unmatched. Germline V lookup: CDR1 KGHSH, CDR2 LQKENI. Here the CDR3 reads CASSPQPQGVRANEKLFF. The CDR3, as DNA: TGTGCCAGCTCACCGCAGCCCCAGGGGGTGAGGGCTAATGAAAAACTGTTTTTT. Combining the CDR3 with reference TRBV18 and TRBJ1-4 gives the whole variable domain NAGVMQNPRHLVRRRGQEARLRCSPMKGHSHVYWYRQLPEEGLKFMVYLQKENIIDESGMPKERFSAEFPKEGPSILRIQQVVRGDSAAYFCASSPQPQGVRANEKLFFGSGTQLSVL.

There are a few counts of this clonotype. This chain connects TRBV5-1 to TRBJ2-4; 8 bases are shared with TRBD2. The CDR3 runs 16 residues. Unmatched junction bases numbered 10, after V lost 2 bases and J lost 6 bases. Looked up from germline, CDR1 is SGHRS and CDR2 is YFSETQ. This CDR3 reads CASSFLGLVERNIQYF. CDR3 DNA: TGCGCCAGCAGCTTCCTGGGACTAGTGGAGAGAAACATTCAGTACTTC.

V is TRBV6-2 or TRBV6-3 and J is TRBJ2-7; D not resolved. The V gene's germline CDR1 is MNHEY and CDR2 SVGEGT. This CDR3 has 16 amino acids. Trimming took off 0 bases at V and 3 bases at J, with 15 bases between the two ends. The CDR3 region is CASSYSDRPSVYEQYF. The CDR3 DNA sequence: TGTGCCAGCAGTTACTCGGATAGGCCCAGCGTCTACGAGCAGTACTTC.

V and J are TRBV5-5 and TRBJ2-7, with 7 bases that match TRBD1. Germline V lookup: CDR1 SGHKS, CDR2 YYEKEE (reference sequence). V was clipped by 3 bases and J by 0 bases; unmatched bases: 6. The CDR3 loop spans 15 amino acids. DNA of the CDR3: TGTGCCAGCAGCTCTGCCGGGACAGACTCCTACGAGCAGTACTTC. Translated: CASSSAGTDSYEQYF.

The V gene is TRBV13, the J gene TRBJ2-7, with TRBD2 matching 7 bases. The CDR3 is 15 amino acids. Germline assignment: CDR1 PRHDT and CDR2 FYEKMQ (reference sequence). V lost 5 bases to trimming and J lost 7 bases; unmatched junction nucleotides: 14. CDR3 residues: CASSLADWVRPEQYF. Here the CDR3 DNA reads TGTGCCAGCAGCCTAGCGGATTGGGTACGGCCGGAGCAGTACTTC.

The chain joins TRBV12-3 or TRBV12-4 to TRBJ1-2, with a possible D match to TRBD1 (5 bases). V shed 3 bases and J shed 6 bases, with 8 bases lying between them. The CDR3 consists of 12 residues. CDR3 loop: CASSFPGNGYTF. The CDR3 nucleotides are TGTGCCAGCAGTTTCCCAGGGAATGGCTACACCTTC.

This clonotype was recorded many times. The V and J genes are TRBV25-1 and TRBJ2-7, with a tentative D call TRBD1 (5 bases). Per germline, CDR1 MGHDK and CDR2 SYGVNS. The germline V and J ends were trimmed by 6 bases and 2 bases, with 8 bases remaining between them. The CDR3 consists of 12 residues. CDR3 DNA sequence: TGTGCCAGCAGCCAGGGTGCCTACGAGCAGTACGTC. As protein: CASSQGAYEQYV.

This clonotype has only one observation. The chain has TRBV7-9 and TRBJ2-5; D tentatively reads TRBD1 or TRBD2 (7 bases each). Germline loops: CDR1 SEHNR, CDR2 FQNEAQ (reference sequence). V was cut by 8 bases and J by 7 bases, with 14 bases left in between. The CDR3 contains 12 residues. This chain's CDR3 is CASAPRGGTQYF. DNA for the CDR3: TGTGCCAGCGCCCCCAGGGGGGGGACCCAGTACTTC.

This rearrangement joins TRBV6-5 to TRBJ2-3; 7 bases align to TRBD1. This CDR3 region has 16 residues. The V and J ends lost 5 bases and 2 bases, in that order; junction bases with no gene match: 10. The germline gives CDR1 MNHEY, CDR2 SVGAGI. Here the CDR3 reads CASSTAATGYTDTQYF. The DNA for the CDR3 is TGTGCCAGCAGTACTGCCGCGACAGGGTACACAGATACGCAGTATTTT.

This chain links TRBV12-3 or TRBV12-4 with TRBJ1-4; D remains ambiguous. The CDR3 sequence is 13 residues long. With 6 bases removed from V and 8 bases from J, the gap between germline ends came to 13 bases. The CDR3 region has the DNA TGTGCCAGCAGCCGGGAGGTTCGGGAAAAACTGTTTTTT. This sequence encodes CASSREVREKLFF.